One sample yielded the 8 T cell receptor beta chains listed below, sequenced in a study of T-cell reconstitution after alpha-beta-depleted transplantation in children (dated by TCRdb to 2016 to 2017). The sample's treatment or condition label, decoded: allogeneic hematopoietic cell transplantation with graft depleted of TCRalphabeta T cells and CD19 B cells. The method was PCR. The instrument given in TCRdb is Illumina HiSeq 2500. TCR library preparation used molecular barcoding, with unique molecular identifiers applied to normalize quantification of the TCRbeta repertoire. TCRdb trimmed the raw reads at Q25, called clones with MiXCR and kept productive beta chains. A single entry per CDR3 protein holds the most common genes and DNA from its merged rows. The sample profile shows some 830,000 distinct CDR3 sequences; 16% of them were found once. The top ten hold just under 5% of the sample. Sequences were derived from PBMCs, mostly from graft donor cells, sampled 360 days after TCRalphabeta/CD19-depleted stem cell transplant. The receptors here all came from a male patient under 18 who had a stem cell transplant for acute lymphoblastic leukemia, so the T cells may come from the graft donor.

This clonotype was observed many times. The chain employs TRBV28 and TRBJ2-7, with TRBD1 as a possible D gene (6 bases). Germline assignment: CDR1 MDHEN and CDR2 SYDVKM. CDR3 length equals 15 residues. Trimming stripped 3 bases from V and 2 bases from J, with 14 bases between. For the CDR3, the DNA is TGTGCCAGCAGTTTCGACAGGTTTGGGGCCTACGAGCAGTACTTC. This encodes CASSFDRFGAYEQYF.

The chain links TRBV10-3 to TRBJ2-2; 16 nucleotides agree with TRBD2. Trimming removed 7 bases from V and 1 base from J; junction bases left unmatched: 6. The CDR3 contains 18 residues. CDR1 is ENHRY, CDR2 SYGVKD, per germline. In DNA form, the CDR3 reads TGTGCCATCAAGATGGGACTAGCGGGAGGGGTGAACACCGGGGAGCTGTTTTTT. Translating it yields CAIKMGLAGGVNTGELFF.

This clonotype has just a few counts. V and J are TRBV20-1 and TRBJ1-2; tentatively, D is TRBD1 (5 bases). CDR1 DFQATT and CDR2 SNEGSKA come from the germline V gene (reference sequence). V was cut by 0 bases and J by 6 bases, with 14 bases left in between. There are 14 residues in the CDR3. CDR3 in amino acids: CSARDGTAVDGYTF. DNA of the CDR3: TGCAGTGCTAGAGACGGGACTGCAGTCGATGGCTACACCTTC.

As for this clonotype: One junction end disagrees with the germline gene, perhaps due to a read error. V and J are TRBV4-1 and TRBJ2-3; unclear D gene. The CDR3 runs to 13 residues. Germline CDR1 reads MGHRA; CDR2 reads YSYEKL. Here the CDR3 DNA reads TGCGCCAGCAGCCAAGTAACTCCAGATACGCAGAATTTT. Its translation is CASSQVTPDTQNF.

This clonotype was recorded at least ten times. V gene TRBV20-1 combines with J gene TRBJ2-1; 7 positions match TRBD2. Germline CDR1 reads DFQATT; CDR2 reads SNEGSKA (reference sequence). This CDR3 spans 18 amino acids. With 1 base clipped from V and 4 bases from J, the junction kept 16 bases outside the gene matches. The CDR3 DNA is TGCAGTGCTAGAGTCCCGAGTCAGCGGGGCCTAGCATACAATGAGCAGTTCTTC. This encodes CSARVPSQRGLAYNEQFF.

This clonotype occurred a few times. The chain couples TRBV7-9 to TRBJ2-7; D is unresolved. Trimming shortened V by 0 bases and J by 0 bases, and 12 bases separated the two germline ends. The CDR3 covers 16 residues. CDR1 and CDR2 from the germline V gene are SEHNR and FQNEAQ (reference sequence). The CDR3 nucleotides are TGTGCCAGCAGCTTAGCGGAAGGGCTAAGCTCCTACGAGCAGTACTTC. This codes for CASSLAEGLSSYEQYF.

This clonotype was counted many times. V and J are TRBV18 and TRBJ2-7; D not certain. V was trimmed by 8 bases and J by 0 bases, leaving 11 bases between them. Germline values: CDR1 KGHSH, CDR2 LQKENI. The CDR3 is 13 residues long. CDR3 loop: CASSPRSSYEQYF. The CDR3 DNA sequence: TGTGCCAGCAGTCCCCGAAGCTCCTACGAGCAGTACTTC.

At least ten counts were recorded for this clonotype. The chain employs TRBV5-1 and TRBJ2-5, with TRBD1 identical over 7 bases. The CDR3 consists of 15 residues. V was clipped by 0 bases and J by 1 base; unmatched bases: 3. Germline CDR1 SGHRS, CDR2 YFSETQ. CDR3 nucleotide sequence: TGCGCCAGCAGCTTGGTCTCAGGGGGCCAAGAGACCCAGTACTTC. Translated: CASSLVSGGQETQYF.